This T cell receptor beta chain was sequenced for a study of control samples from healthy donors and cancer patients. The method was immunoSEQ multiplex PCR; TCRdb's version includes in-frame clones alone and lacks a portion of them. The sample lists roughly 180,000 clones, about nine tenths seen once, with about 2% in the top ten. This CDR3 is 13 amino acids long. Trimming shortened V by 7 bases and J by 7 bases, and 16 bases separated the two germline ends. In germline, CDR1 is SQVTM, CDR2 ANQGSEA. This TCR derives from a woman aged 40 to 50 in good health. The genes are TRBV29-1 and TRBJ1-4; D is unresolved. Sequenced material: blood. The CDR3 DNA is TGCAGCGCCATGGGAGTCACGGGTGAAAAACTGTTTTTT. It specifies CSAMGVTGEKLFF.